The entry below describes one T cell receptor beta chain. This record comes from a study of blood T cell repertoires in COVID-19. Produced via immunoSEQ multiplex PCR; TCRdb's table is partial and in-frame only. The sample contains around 230,000 clones, around 89% of which appear only once. The V gene's germline CDR1 is SGHRS and CDR2 YFSETQ. V trimming: 5 bases; J trimming: 1 base; junction bases outside the gene matches: 5. The CDR3 extends over 14 amino acids. Sequencing used PBMCs or T cells enriched from blood (not recorded which). The rearrangement joins TRBV5-1 to TRBJ2-7; 8 bases match TRBD2. The TCR originated in a woman aged 35 to 49 with acute COVID-19. The chain's CDR3 is CASREAGGSYEQYF. CDR3 bases: TGCGCCAGCAGGGAGGCGGGGGGATCCTACGAGCAGTACTTC.